This TCR beta chain derives from a study of cytomegalovirus exposure and HLA in healthy donors. Study-wide background: Out of approximately 170 million T cells, an earlier analysis found 117 million unique TCR beta sequences in total. Most donors, 70% to 85% of over 300 genotyped, fell in the Caucasian-associated ancestry cluster. Study conclusions and caveats: A later analysis found that most CMV-associated TCR beta chains appeared HLA-restricted.

The table lists this clone with a few counts. The antigen is undetermined. The CDR3 totals 15 residues. V was pared by 5 bases and J by 4 bases, with 9 bases of the junction left unmatched. Germline CDR1 SEHNR, CDR2 FQNEAQ (reference sequence). PCR involved 60 Vbeta and 13 Jbeta primers. Measured with immunoSEQ multiplex PCR; TCRdb has only the in-frame clones, and not every one. This sample has 65,000 to 85,000 clones, with approximately 67% found just once. Sequencing was done on a sample of PBMCs. This receptor was obtained from a woman in her twenties or thirties in good health and CMV-seronegative. The chain recombines TRBV7-9 with TRBJ1-2; 8 bases are a match to TRBD1. Written as DNA, the CDR3 is TGTGCCAGCAGCCAATTGACAGGGGTAGGCTATGGCTACACCTTC. It encodes CASSQLTGVGYGYTF.